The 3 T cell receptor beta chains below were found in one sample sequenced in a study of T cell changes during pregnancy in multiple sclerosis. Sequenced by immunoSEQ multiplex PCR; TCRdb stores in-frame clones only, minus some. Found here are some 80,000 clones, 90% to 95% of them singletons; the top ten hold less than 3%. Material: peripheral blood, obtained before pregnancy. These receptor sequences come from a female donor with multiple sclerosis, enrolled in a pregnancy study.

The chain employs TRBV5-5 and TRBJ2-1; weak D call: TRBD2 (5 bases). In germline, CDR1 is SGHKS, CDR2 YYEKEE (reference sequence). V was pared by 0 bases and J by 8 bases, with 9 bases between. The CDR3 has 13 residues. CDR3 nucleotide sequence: TGTGCCAGCAGCTTGGCCCCTAGCTATGAGCAGTTCTTC. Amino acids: CASSLAPSYEQFF.

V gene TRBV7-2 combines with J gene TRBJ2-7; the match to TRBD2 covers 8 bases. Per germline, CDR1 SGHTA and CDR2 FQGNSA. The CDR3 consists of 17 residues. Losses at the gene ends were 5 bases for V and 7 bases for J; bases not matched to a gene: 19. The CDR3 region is CASSPSGRAGAPREQYF. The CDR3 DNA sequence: TGTGCCAGCAGCCCCTCCGGTAGAGCGGGAGCCCCGAGGGAGCAGTACTTC. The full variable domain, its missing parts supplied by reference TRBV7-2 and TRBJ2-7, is GAGVSQSPSNKVTEKGKDVELRCDPISGHTALYWYRQSLGQGLEFLIYFQGNSAPDKSGLPSDRFSAERTGGSVSTLTIQRTQQEDSAVYLCASSPSGRAGAPREQYFGPGTRLTVT.

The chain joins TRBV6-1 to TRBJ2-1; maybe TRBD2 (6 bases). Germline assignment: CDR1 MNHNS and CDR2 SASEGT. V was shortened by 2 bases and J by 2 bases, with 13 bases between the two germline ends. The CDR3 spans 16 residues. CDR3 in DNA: TGTGCCAGCAGTGAATGGTTTAGCGGAGCCTACAATGAGCAGTTCTTC. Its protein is CASSEWFSGAYNEQFF.